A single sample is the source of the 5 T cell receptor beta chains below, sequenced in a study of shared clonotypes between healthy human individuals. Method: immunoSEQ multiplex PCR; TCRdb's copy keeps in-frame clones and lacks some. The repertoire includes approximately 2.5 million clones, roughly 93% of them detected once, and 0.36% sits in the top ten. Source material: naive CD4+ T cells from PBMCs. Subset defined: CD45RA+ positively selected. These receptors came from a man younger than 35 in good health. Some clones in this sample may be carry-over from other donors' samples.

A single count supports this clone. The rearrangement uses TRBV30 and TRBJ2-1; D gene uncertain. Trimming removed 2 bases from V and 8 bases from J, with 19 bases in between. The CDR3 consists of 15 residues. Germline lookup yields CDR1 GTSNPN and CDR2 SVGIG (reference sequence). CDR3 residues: CAWSFGLSGRDEQFF. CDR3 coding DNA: TGTGCCTGGAGTTTCGGGTTGTCTGGCCGGGATGAGCAGTTCTTC.

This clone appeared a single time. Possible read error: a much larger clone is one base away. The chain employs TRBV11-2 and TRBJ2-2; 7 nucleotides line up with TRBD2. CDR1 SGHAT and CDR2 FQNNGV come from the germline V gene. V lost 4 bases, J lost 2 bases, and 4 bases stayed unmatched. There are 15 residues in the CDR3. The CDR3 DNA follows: TGTGCCAGCAGCTGGGCTAGCGGTAACACCGGGGAGCTGTTTTTT. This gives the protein CASSWASGNTGELFF. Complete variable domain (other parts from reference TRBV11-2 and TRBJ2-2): EAGVAQSPRYKIIEKRQSVAFWCNPISGHATLYWYQQILGQGPKLLIQFQNNGVVDDSQLPKDRFSAERLKGVDSTLKIQPAKLEDSAVYLCASSWASGNTGELFFGEGSRLTVL.

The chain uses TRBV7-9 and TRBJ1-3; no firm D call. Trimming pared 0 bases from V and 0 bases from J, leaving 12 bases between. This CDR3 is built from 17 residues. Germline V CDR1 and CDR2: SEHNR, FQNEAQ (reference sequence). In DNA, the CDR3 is TGTGCCAGCAGCTTAGCGTACGTTTCGAGCTCTGGAAACACCATATATTTT. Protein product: CASSLAYVSSSGNTIYF. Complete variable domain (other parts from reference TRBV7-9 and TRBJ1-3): DTGVSQNPRHKITKRGQNVTFRCDPISEHNRLYWYRQTLGQGPEFLTYFQNEAQLEKSRLLSDRFSAERPKGSFSTLEIQRTEQGDSAMYLCASSLAYVSSSGNTIYFGEGSWLTVV.

The CDR3 DNA is TGTGCCAGCAGCCAACGGACTAGCGGGAGCCCTGGCCAAGAGACCCAGTACTTC. Protein: CASSQRTSGSPGQETQYF. This chain joins TRBV14 and TRBJ2-5; 13 nucleotides match TRBD2. V dropped 2 bases and J dropped 1; count of bases not matched to a gene: 7. Germline CDR1 reads SGHDN; CDR2 reads FVKESK. The CDR3 totals 18 residues.

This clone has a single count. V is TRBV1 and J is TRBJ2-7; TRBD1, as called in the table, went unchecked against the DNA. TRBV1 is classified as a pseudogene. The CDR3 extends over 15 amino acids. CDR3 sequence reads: CTSSQGIRDSYEQYF. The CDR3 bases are TGCACCAGCAGCCAAGGCATCAGGGACTCCTACGAGCAGTACTTC.